One and the same sample provided the 27 T cell receptor beta chains below, sequenced in a study of Ad26.COV2.S vaccination and SARS-CoV-2 variants. Here immunoSEQ multiplex PCR was the method, and the copy in TCRdb shows in-frame clones only, minus some. In the table there are 350,000 to 500,000 clones, roughly 87% of which are singletons. Treatment here: about 20 received Ad26.COV2.S at low or high dose, single or two shots; about five received placebo; per-sample allocation not given. Day 63 after the first vaccine or placebo injection was the time point for sampling. The material was peripheral blood, obtained in a trial of Ad26.COV2.S vaccine versus placebo. These receptor sequences come from a person aged 18 to 59 who received the Ad26.COV2.S COVID-19 vaccine or a placebo.

The sample holds a few counts of this clone. The genes are TRBV3-1 (or the pseudogene TRBV3-2) and TRBJ1-2; no firm D call. Trimming took 5 bases from V and 10 from J, leaving 14 bases between them. The CDR3 is 12 amino acids. In germline, CDR1 is LGHDT, CDR2 YNNKEL (reference sequence). CDR3 in amino acids: CASSFVFGSYTF. Here the CDR3 DNA reads TGTGCCAGCAGCTTCGTGTTTGGGTCCTACACCTTC.

The rearrangement uses TRBV5-1 and TRBJ1-4, with TRBD1 as a possible D gene (5 bases). The CDR3 covers 13 residues. CDR1 is SGHRS, CDR2 YFSETQ, per germline. The V gene lost 3 bases and the J gene lost 10 bases, with 13 bases spanning the gap. The CDR3 here is CASSSDDGGKLFF. DNA for the CDR3: TGCGCCAGCAGCTCGGACGATGGGGGAAAACTGTTTTTT.

In DNA form, the CDR3 reads TGTGCCAGCTCACCACCGGGGCAGCCCTATGGCTACACCTTC. Residues: CASSPPGQPYGYTF. V gene TRBV18 combines with J gene TRBJ1-2, with D perhaps matching TRBD1 (5 bases). The CDR3 consists of 14 residues. The germline V gene has CDR1 KGHSH and CDR2 LQKENI. V was trimmed by 0 bases and J by 4 bases, leaving 9 bases between them.

CDR3 nucleotides: TGTGCTAGTGTCTTTGGGGGGGAAGGGGCCCTCCACTTT. It translates to CASVFGGEGALHF. The chain links TRBV12-5 to TRBJ1-6; D perhaps matches TRBD1 (5 bases). Germline CDR1 reads LGHNT; CDR2 reads FRNRAP. CDR3 size: 13 residues. V dropped 7 bases and J dropped 14 bases, with 18 bases sitting between them.

V is TRBV28 and J is TRBJ2-7; TRBD2 matches 7 bases. With 7 bases clipped from V and 2 bases from J, the junction kept 5 bases outside the gene matches. The germline gives CDR1 MDHEN, CDR2 SYDVKM. The CDR3 contains 13 residues. The CDR3, as DNA: TGTGCCAGCAACGGGAGGCAGACCTACGAGCAGTACGTC. Translating it yields CASNGRQTYEQYV.

This rearrangement joins TRBV9 to TRBJ1-2; no firm D call. V was pared by 3 bases and J by 3 bases, with 12 bases between. The CDR3 extends over 14 amino acids. Germline values: CDR1 SGDLS, CDR2 YYNGEE. The CDR3 DNA follows: TGTGCCAGCAGCGCAAGCGACGGGTACTATGGCTACACCTTC. Translated: CASSASDGYYGYTF.

This sequence joins TRBV5-6 and TRBJ1-2; D call uncertain. The length of the CDR3 is 14 residues. Trimming left V 3 bases short and J 5 bases short, with 14 bases between. CDR1 and CDR2 from the germline V gene are SGHDT and YYEEEE. This chain's CDR3 is CASSSGLIPYGYTF. CDR3 bases: TGTGCCAGCAGCTCTGGACTCATCCCTTATGGCTACACCTTC.

The chain joins TRBV7-9 to TRBJ1-1; D uncertain. Germline lookup yields CDR1 SEHNR and CDR2 FQNEAQ (reference sequence). This CDR3 spans 15 amino acids. V was pared by 2 bases and J by 2 bases, with 12 bases between. DNA for the CDR3: TGTGCCAGCAGCTTAATGTCTACGTCCAACACTGAAGCTTTCTTT. Amino acid sequence: CASSLMSTSNTEAFF.

This clone showed up just a few times. The chain joins TRBV27 to TRBJ1-2, with TRBD1 identical over 8 bases. CDR3 length: 14 amino acids. The germline gives CDR1 MNHEY, CDR2 SMNVEV (reference sequence). V shed 4 bases and J 4 bases; nucleotides not matched to a gene: 5. CDR3 bases: TGTGCCAGCAGTTCCCGGACAGGGCCCTATGGCTACACCTTC. Translated: CASSSRTGPYGYTF.

The chain is built from TRBV5-6 and TRBJ1-3, with 9 bases that match TRBD1. V trimming: 2 bases; J trimming: 1 base; junction bases outside the gene matches: 4. Per the germline V gene, CDR1 is SGHDT and CDR2 is YYEEEE. The CDR3 sequence is 16 residues long. In nucleotides, the CDR3 is TGTGCCAGCAGCTTATACGACAGGGGGTCTGGAAACACCATATATTTT. It codes for CASSLYDRGSGNTIYF.

The chain combines TRBV25-1 with TRBJ1-2, with D perhaps matching TRBD1 (5 bases). The germline CDR1 and CDR2 sequences are MGHDK and SYGVNS. There are 12 residues in the CDR3. V was shortened by 4 bases and J by 5 bases, with 8 bases between the two germline ends. Here the CDR3 reads CASSGDFYGYTF. The CDR3 DNA follows: TGTGCCAGCAGTGGGGACTTTTATGGCTACACCTTC.

The genes are TRBV18 and TRBJ2-7, with a tentative D call TRBD2 (6 bases). CDR3 length equals 14 residues. The germline V and J ends were trimmed by 4 bases and 2 bases, with 12 bases remaining between them. Germline CDR1 KGHSH, CDR2 LQKENI. The CDR3 DNA is TGTGCCAGCTCACTTGCGGGGATGGCCTACGAGCAGTACGTC. Its protein product is CASSLAGMAYEQYV.

The chain couples TRBV6-6 to TRBJ1-5, with TRBD1 matching 7 bases. Germline trimming cut 3 bases from V and 5 bases from J; bases unmatched to any gene: 10. Germline values: CDR1 MNHNY, CDR2 SVGAGI (reference sequence). The CDR3 sequence is 16 residues long. CDR3 sequence: CASSYSQGISHQPQHF. The CDR3 DNA is TGTGCCAGCAGTTATTCACAGGGGATTTCGCATCAGCCCCAGCATTTT.

To note about this clone: Additional DNA sequences in this sample encode the identical CDR3. The chain uses TRBV27 and TRBJ1-1; unclear D gene. V dropped 2 bases and J dropped 2 bases, with 6 bases sitting between them. The CDR3 runs to 13 residues. Germline CDR1 and CDR2: MNHEY and SMNVEV (reference sequence). The CDR3 DNA sequence: TGTGCCAGCAGTTTAGGGCCAAACACTGAAGCTTTCTTT. Translated: CASSLGPNTEAFF.

The V gene is TRBV5-5, the J gene TRBJ2-1; D is undetermined. The CDR3 has 14 amino acids. Trimming removed 3 bases from V and 6 bases from J, with 13 bases in between. Germline loops: CDR1 SGHKS, CDR2 YYEKEE (reference sequence). The CDR3 bases are TGTGCCAGCAGCTGGTGGTCAGATCCCAATGAGCAGTTCTTC. Translation gives CASSWWSDPNEQFF.

The chain is built from TRBV27 and TRBJ1-2, with D hard to call. Germline CDR1 and CDR2: MNHEY and SMNVEV (reference sequence). V lost 6 bases and J 4 bases, leaving 12 bases between the germline ends. This CDR3 has 13 residues. CDR3 region: CASSQGYGYGYTF. The DNA of the CDR3 is TGTGCCAGCAGCCAAGGATACGGCTATGGCTACACCTTC.

This chain connects TRBV6-4 to TRBJ2-1; 14 positions match TRBD2. The CDR3 has 14 amino acids. CDR1 is MRHNA and CDR2 is SNTAGT in the germline V gene. Trimming at V came to 7 bases and at J to 10 bases, leaving 6 bases not matched to a gene. The CDR3 here is CASKGTSGSSEQFF. CDR3 in DNA: TGTGCCAGCAAAGGGACTAGCGGGAGCAGCGAGCAGTTCTTC.

V gene TRBV5-1 combines with J gene TRBJ2-3, with D uncertain. The CDR3 spans 14 residues. Germline values: CDR1 SGHRS, CDR2 YFSETQ. V was cut by 3 bases and J by 0 bases, with 8 bases left in between. The CDR3 coding sequence is TGCGCCAGCAGCTCCATAACTAGCACAGATACGCAGTATTTT. The encoded protein is CASSSITSTDTQYF.

The gene calls are TRBV11-3 and TRBJ2-3; D possibly corresponds to TRBD2 (5 bases). Trimming took 5 bases from V and 11 from J, leaving 20 bases between them. The length of the CDR3 is 14 residues. Germline values: CDR1 SGHNT, CDR2 YENEEA. The CDR3 loop reads CASSATAVGRGQYF. The CDR3 nucleotides read TGTGCCAGCAGCGCGACGGCGGTGGGGAGAGGGCAGTATTTT. The full variable domain, in which reference TRBV11-3 and TRBJ2-3 provide the parts outside the CDR3, is EAGVVQSPRYKIIEKKQPVAFWCNPISGHNTLYWYLQNLGQGPELLIRYENEEAVDDSQLPKDRFSAERLKGVDSTLKIQPAELGDSAVYLCASSATAVGRGQYFGPGTRLTVL.

This clone was counted a single time. The chain has TRBV9 and TRBJ2-1; TRBD2 matches 8 bases. The length of the CDR3 is 16 residues. V lost 2 bases, J lost 3 bases, and 7 bases stayed unmatched. Germline V gives CDR1 SGDLS, CDR2 YYNGEE. The CDR3 loop reads CASSVEGGRYYNEQFF. DNA of the CDR3: TGTGCCAGCAGCGTTGAAGGCGGGAGGTACTACAATGAGCAGTTCTTC.

The J gene is TRBJ2-2, the V gene TRBV6-2 or TRBV6-3; D perhaps matches TRBD2 (5 bases). The CDR3 spans 15 residues. The V and J ends lost 2 bases and 5 bases respectively, with 12 bases between them. The germline CDR1 and CDR2 sequences are MNHEY and SVGEGT. This CDR3 is CASSYRSPGTGELFF. CDR3 bases: TGTGCCAGCAGTTACCGCTCCCCGGGGACCGGGGAGCTGTTTTTT.

On this clone: The same CDR3 is also encoded by other DNA sequences in this sample. V is TRBV24-1 and J is TRBJ1-4; 10 nucleotides match TRBD1. This CDR3 is built from 15 residues. V lost 3 bases, J lost 8 bases, and 5 bases stayed unmatched. The V gene's germline CDR1 is KGHDR and CDR2 SFDVKD. The CDR3 reads CATSDPTGGGEKLFF. In DNA form, the CDR3 reads TGTGCCACCAGTGATCCGACAGGGGGCGGGGAAAAACTGTTTTTT.

Details on this clone: One end of the junction does not line up with germline, which may come from a read error. The V and J genes are TRBV30 and TRBJ1-6; a weak D match, TRBD1 (5 bases). Germline CDR1 GTSNPN, CDR2 SVGIG (reference sequence). This CDR3 comprises 16 residues. The DNA of the CDR3 is TGTGCCTGGAGTTTGGCCGGGACGGCCTATGATTCACCCCTCCACTTT. This translates into CAWSLAGTAYDSPLHF.

A few counts support this clone. The rearrangement links TRBV24-1 to TRBJ2-1; no reliable D call. Germline CDR1 reads KGHDR; CDR2 reads SFDVKD. V was shortened by 1 base and J by 10 bases, with 7 bases between the two germline ends. The CDR3 length is 12 residues. The CDR3 region is CATSDFIGEQFF. DNA of the CDR3: TGTGCCACCAGTGATTTTATCGGGGAGCAGTTCTTC.

The chain has TRBV7-2 and TRBJ2-3, with 9 bases that match TRBD2. V dropped 3 bases and J dropped 5; count of bases not matched to a gene: 6. This CDR3 has 15 residues. Germline values: CDR1 SGHTA, CDR2 FQGNSA. CDR3 in amino acids: CASSLGGGAVDTQYF. The DNA for the CDR3 is TGTGCCAGCAGCTTGGGCGGGGGGGCCGTAGATACGCAGTATTTT.

CDR3 DNA: TGTGCCAGCGCCCCGGACACCTCAAACACAGATACGCAGTATTTT. Its translation: CASAPDTSNTDTQYF. The genes are TRBV2 and TRBJ2-3; a possible D gene is TRBD1 (5 bases). Trimming took off 8 bases at V and 2 bases at J, with 17 bases between the two ends. Germline loops: CDR1 SNHLY, CDR2 FYNNEI. This CDR3 contains 15 residues.

The chain recombines TRBV5-4 with TRBJ2-1; maybe TRBD1 (6 bases). V was cut by 3 bases and J by 4 bases, with 11 bases left in between. Per the germline V gene, CDR1 is SGHNT and CDR2 is YYREEE (reference sequence). The CDR3 runs 14 residues. In DNA form, the CDR3 reads TGTGCCAGCAGCTCCGGACAGCATTACAATGAGCAGTTCTTC. It codes for CASSSGQHYNEQFF.